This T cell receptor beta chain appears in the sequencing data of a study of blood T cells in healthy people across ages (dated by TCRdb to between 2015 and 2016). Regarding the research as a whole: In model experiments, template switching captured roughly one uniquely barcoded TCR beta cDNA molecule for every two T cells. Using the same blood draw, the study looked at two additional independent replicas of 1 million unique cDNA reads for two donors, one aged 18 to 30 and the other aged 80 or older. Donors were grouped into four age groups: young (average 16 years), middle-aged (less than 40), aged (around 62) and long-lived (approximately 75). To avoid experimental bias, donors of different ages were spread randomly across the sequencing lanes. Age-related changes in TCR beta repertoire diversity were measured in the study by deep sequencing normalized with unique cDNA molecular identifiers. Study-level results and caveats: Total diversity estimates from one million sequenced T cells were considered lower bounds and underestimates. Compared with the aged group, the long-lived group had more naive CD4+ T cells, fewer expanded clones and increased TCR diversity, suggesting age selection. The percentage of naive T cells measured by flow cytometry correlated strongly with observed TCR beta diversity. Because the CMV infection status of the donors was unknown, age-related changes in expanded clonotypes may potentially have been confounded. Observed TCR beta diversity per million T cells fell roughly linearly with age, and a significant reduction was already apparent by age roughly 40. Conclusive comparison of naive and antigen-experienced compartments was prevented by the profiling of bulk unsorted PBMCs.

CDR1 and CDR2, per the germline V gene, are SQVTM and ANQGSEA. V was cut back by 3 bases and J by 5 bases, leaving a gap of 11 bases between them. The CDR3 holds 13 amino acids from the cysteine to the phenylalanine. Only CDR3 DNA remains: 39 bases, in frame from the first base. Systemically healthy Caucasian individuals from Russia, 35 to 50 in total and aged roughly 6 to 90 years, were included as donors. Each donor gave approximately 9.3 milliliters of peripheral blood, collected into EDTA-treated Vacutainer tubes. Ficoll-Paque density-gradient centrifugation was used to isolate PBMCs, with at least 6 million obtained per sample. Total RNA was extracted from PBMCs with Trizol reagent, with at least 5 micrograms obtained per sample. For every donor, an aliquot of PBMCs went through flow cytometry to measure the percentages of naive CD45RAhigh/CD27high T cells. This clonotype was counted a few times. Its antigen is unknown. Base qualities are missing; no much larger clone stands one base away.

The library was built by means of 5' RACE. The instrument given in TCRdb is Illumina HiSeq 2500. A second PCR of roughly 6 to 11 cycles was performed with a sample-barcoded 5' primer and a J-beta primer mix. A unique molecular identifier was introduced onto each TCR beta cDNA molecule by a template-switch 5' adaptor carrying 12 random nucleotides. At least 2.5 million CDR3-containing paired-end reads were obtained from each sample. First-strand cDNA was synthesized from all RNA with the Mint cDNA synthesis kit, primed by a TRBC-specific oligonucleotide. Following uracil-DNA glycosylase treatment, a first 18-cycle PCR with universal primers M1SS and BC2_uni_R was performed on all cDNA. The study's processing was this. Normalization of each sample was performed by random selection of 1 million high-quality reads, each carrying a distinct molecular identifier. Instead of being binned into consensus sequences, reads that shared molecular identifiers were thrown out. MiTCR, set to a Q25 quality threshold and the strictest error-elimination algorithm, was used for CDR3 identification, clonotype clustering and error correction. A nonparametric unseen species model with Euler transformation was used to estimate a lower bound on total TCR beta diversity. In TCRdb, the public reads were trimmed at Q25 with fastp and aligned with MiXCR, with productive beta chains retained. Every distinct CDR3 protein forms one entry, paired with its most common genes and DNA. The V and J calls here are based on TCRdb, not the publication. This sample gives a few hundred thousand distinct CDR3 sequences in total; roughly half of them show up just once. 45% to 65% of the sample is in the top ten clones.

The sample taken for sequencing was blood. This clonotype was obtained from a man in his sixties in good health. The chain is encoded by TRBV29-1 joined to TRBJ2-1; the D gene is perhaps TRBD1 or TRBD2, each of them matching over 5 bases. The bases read TGCAGCGTTGAGGGGACGGCGAACAATGAGCAGTTCTTC. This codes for CSVEGTANNEQFF.